This TCR beta chain was obtained from a study of radiation and T cells in renal cell carcinoma. On the study more broadly: Nephrectomy followed 15 Gy stereotactic body radiation by 4 weeks. Study-level points and caveats: Baseline intratumoral clonotype presence is unknown without pretreatment biopsies. From baseline, blood top tumor clonotypes peaked at 2 weeks post-radiation.

V was clipped by 4 bases and J by 7 bases; unmatched bases: 9. The CDR3 covers 14 residues. Looked up from germline, CDR1 is SGHRS and CDR2 is YFSETQ. As regards this clone: The antigen is unknown.

Time point in this sample: baseline pretreatment blood. Documented treatment: 15 Gy SBRT to primary tumor, nephrectomy 4 weeks later. The tumor was a clear cell renal cell carcinoma. Assay used: immunoSEQ multiplex PCR; TCRdb lists only in-frame clones, some missing. Of approximately 63,000 clones listed, 65% to 85% are singletons. Source: blood, taken from a patient whose treatment included radiotherapy and nephrectomy. The TCR originated in a man aged 55 to 69 with renal cell carcinoma. This chain joins TRBV5-1 and TRBJ1-2; 8 bases are a match to TRBD1. The CDR3 reads CASSAEGQVLGYTF. CDR3 DNA: TGCGCCAGCAGCGCCGAGGGACAGGTACTTGGCTACACCTTC.